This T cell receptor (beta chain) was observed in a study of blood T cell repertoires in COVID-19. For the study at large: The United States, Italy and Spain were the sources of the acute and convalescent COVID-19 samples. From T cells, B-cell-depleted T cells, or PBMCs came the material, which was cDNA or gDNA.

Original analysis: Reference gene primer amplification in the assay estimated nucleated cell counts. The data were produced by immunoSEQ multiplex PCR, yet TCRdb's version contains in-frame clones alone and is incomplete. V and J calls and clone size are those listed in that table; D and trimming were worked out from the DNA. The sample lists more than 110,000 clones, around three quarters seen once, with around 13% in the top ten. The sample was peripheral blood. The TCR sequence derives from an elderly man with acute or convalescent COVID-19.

The CDR3 is CASSLRGADTNEKLFF. In DNA, the CDR3 is TGTGCCAGCAGCTTACGCGGGGCCGATACTAATGAAAAACTGTTTTTT. This rearrangement joins TRBV7-9 to TRBJ1-4, with D possibly TRBD1 on 5 matching bases. The V and J ends lost 2 bases and 2 bases respectively, with 12 bases between them. In germline, CDR1 is SEHNR, CDR2 FQNEAQ (reference sequence). The CDR3 has 16 residues.